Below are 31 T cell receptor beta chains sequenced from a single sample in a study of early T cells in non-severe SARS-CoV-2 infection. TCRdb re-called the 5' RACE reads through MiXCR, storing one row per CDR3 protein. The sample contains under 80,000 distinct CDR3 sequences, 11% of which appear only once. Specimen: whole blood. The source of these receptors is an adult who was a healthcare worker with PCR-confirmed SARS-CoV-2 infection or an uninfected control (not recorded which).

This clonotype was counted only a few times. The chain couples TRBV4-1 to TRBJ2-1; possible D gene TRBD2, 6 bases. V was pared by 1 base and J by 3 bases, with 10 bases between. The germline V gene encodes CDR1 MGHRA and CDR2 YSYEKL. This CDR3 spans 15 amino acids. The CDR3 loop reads CASSQGLVLYNEQFF. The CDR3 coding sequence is TGCGCCAGCAGCCAAGGACTAGTCCTCTACAATGAGCAGTTCTTC.

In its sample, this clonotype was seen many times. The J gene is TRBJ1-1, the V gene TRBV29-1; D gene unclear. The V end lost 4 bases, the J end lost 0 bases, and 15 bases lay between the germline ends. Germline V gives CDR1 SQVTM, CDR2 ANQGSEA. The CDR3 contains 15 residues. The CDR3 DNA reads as TGCAGCGTTGTGATGGGATCGAATATGAACACTGAAGCTTTCTTT. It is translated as CSVVMGSNMNTEAFF.

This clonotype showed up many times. CDR3 protein: CASSYSGDGRFYNSPLHF. The CDR3 nucleotides read TGTGCCAGCAGTTACTCCGGGGACGGGAGATTCTATAATTCACCCCTCCACTTT. The V and J genes are TRBV6-6 and TRBJ1-6; tentative D call: TRBD1 (5 bases). The germline V gene encodes CDR1 MNHNY and CDR2 SVGAGI (reference sequence). CDR3 length equals 18 residues. V lost 0 bases and J 3 bases, leaving 15 bases between the germline ends.

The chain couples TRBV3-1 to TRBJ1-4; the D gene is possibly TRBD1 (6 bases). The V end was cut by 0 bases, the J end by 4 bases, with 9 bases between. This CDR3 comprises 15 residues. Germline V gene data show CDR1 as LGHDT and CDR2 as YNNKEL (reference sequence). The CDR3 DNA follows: TGTGCCAGCAGCCAAGACCCGGGACATAATGAAAAACTGTTTTTT. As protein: CASSQDPGHNEKLFF.

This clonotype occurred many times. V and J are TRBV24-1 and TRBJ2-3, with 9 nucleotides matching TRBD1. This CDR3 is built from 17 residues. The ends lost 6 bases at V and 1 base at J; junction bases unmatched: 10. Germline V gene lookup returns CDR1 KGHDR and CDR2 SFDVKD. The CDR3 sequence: CATSPISGTGRTDTQYF. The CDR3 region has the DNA TGTGCCACCAGTCCTATCTCCGGGACAGGGCGCACAGATACGCAGTATTTT.

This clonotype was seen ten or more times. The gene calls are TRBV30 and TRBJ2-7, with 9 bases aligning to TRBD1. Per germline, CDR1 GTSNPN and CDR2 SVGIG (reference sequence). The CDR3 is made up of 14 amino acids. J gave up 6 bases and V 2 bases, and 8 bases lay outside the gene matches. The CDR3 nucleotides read TGTGCCTGGAGTCCGGGACAGGGACGGGGCGAGCAGTACTTC. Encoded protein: CAWSPGQGRGEQYF.

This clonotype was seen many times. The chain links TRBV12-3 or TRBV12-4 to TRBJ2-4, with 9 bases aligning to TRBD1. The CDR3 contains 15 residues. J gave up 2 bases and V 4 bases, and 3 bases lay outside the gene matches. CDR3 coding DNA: TGTGCCAGCAGTTACAGGGGGCAGACCAAAAACATTCAGTACTTC. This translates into CASSYRGQTKNIQYF.

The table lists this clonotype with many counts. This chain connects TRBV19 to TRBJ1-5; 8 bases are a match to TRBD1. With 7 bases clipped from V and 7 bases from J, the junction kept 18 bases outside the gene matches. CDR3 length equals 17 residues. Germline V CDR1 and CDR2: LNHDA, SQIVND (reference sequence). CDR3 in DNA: TGTGCCAGTACCCTAACTAGTGGGGCAGGGGGCAGGCAGCCCCAGCATTTT. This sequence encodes CASTLTSGAGGRQPQHF.

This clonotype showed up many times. The CDR3 DNA reads TGTGCCAGCAGTGCTAGGGACAGGGTGAAGAATCTCTATGGCTACACCTTC. Its protein is CASSARDRVKNLYGYTF. The J gene is TRBJ1-2, the V gene TRBV6-1, with TRBD1 identical over 9 bases. The CDR3 has 17 residues. V was clipped by 4 bases and J by 4 bases; unmatched bases: 13. Germline V gene sequence: CDR1 MNHNS, CDR2 SASEGT.

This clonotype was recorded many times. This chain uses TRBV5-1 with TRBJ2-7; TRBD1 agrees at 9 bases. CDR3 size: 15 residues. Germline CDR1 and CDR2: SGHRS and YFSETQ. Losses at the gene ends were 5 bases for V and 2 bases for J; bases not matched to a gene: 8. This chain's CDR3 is CASRDPGTGTYEQYF. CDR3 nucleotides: TGCGCCAGCAGGGACCCGGGGACAGGGACCTACGAGCAGTACTTC.

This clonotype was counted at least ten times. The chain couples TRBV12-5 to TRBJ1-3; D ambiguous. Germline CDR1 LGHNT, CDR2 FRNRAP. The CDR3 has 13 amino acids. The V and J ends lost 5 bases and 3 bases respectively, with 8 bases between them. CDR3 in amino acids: CASGPRHGNTIYF. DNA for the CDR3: TGTGCTAGTGGTCCCAGGCATGGAAACACCATATATTTT.

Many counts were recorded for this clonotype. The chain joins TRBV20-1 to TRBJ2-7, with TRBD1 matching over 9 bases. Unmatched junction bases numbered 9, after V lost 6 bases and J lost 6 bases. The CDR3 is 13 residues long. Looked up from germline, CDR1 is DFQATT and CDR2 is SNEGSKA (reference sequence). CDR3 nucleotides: TGCAGTGCCGGACAGGGGATGGGTGGCGAGCAGTACTTC. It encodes CSAGQGMGGEQYF.

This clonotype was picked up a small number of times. CDR3 nucleotide sequence: TGTGCCAGCAGCCCGACTAGCGAGAGGACCCAGTACTTC. The encoded protein is CASSPTSERTQYF. This chain uses TRBV3-1 with TRBJ2-5, with 8 bases identical to TRBD2. The CDR3 covers 13 residues. V shed 4 bases and J 7 bases; nucleotides not matched to a gene: 5. The germline V gene has CDR1 LGHDT and CDR2 YNNKEL (reference sequence).

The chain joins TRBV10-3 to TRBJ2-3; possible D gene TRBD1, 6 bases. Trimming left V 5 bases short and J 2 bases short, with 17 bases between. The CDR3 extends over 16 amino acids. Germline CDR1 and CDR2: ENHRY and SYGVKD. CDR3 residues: CAISSSPQGNTDTQYF. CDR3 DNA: TGTGCCATCAGTTCATCACCACAGGGAAACACAGATACGCAGTATTTT.

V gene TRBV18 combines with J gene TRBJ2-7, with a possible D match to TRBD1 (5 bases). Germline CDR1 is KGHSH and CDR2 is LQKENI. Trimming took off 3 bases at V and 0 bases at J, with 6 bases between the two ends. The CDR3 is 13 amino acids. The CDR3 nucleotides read TGTGCCAGCTCACCGACAGACTCCTACGAGCAGTACTTC. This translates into CASSPTDSYEQYF.

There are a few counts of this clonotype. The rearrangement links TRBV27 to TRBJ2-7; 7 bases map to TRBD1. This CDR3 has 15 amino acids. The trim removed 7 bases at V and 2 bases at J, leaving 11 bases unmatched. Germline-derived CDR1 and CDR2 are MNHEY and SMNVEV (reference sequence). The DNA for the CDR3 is TGTGCCAGCAACACCCTCCGGGACAGTACCTACGAGCAGTACTTC. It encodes CASNTLRDSTYEQYF.

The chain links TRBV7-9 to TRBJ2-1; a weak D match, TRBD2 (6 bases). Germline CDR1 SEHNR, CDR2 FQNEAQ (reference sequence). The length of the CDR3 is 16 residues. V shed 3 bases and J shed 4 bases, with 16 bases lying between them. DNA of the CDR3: TGTGCCAGCAGCTTCCGCCCCGGGACTTTGTACAATGAGCAGTTCTTC. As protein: CASSFRPGTLYNEQFF.

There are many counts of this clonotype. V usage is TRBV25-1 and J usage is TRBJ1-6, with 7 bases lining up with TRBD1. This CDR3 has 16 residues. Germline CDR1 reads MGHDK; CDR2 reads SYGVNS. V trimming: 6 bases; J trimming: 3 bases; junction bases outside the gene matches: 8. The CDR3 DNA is TGTGCCAGCAGACCCCAGGGGGTTGACTATAATTCACCCCTCCACTTT. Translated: CASRPQGVDYNSPLHF.

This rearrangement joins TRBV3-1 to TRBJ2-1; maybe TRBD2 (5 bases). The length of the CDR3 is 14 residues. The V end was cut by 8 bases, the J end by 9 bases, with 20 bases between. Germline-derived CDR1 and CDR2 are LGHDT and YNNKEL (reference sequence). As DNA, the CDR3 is TGTGCCAGCTCATATCTCGGGGTAGGAGGTGAGCAGTTCTTC. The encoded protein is CASSYLGVGGEQFF.

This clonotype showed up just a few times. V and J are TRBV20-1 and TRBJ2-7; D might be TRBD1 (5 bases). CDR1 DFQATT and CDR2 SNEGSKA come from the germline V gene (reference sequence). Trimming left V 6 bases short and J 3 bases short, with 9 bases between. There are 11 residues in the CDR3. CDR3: CSARQNYEQYF. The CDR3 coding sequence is TGCAGTGCCCGACAGAACTACGAGCAGTACTTC.

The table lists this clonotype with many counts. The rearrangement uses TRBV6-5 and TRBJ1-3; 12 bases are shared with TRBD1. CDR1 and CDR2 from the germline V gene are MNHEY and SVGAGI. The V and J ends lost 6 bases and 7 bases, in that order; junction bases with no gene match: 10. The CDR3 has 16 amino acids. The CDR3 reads CASSFRTGQGANTIYF. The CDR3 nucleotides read TGTGCCAGCAGCTTTAGGACGGGACAGGGGGCTAACACCATATATTTT.

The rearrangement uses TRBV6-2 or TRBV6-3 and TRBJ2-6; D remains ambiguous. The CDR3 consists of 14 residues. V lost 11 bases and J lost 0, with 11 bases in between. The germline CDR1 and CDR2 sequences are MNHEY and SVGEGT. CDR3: CAGAKGSGANVLTF. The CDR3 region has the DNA TGTGCCGGCGCAAAGGGCTCTGGGGCCAACGTCCTGACTTTC.

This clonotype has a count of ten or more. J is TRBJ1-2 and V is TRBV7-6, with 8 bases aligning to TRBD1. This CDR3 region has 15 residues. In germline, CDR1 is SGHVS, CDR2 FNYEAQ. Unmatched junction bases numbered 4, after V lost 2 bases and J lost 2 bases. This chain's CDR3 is CASSLSGQGNYGYTF. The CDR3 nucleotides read TGTGCCAGCAGCTTAAGTGGACAGGGCAACTATGGCTACACCTTC.

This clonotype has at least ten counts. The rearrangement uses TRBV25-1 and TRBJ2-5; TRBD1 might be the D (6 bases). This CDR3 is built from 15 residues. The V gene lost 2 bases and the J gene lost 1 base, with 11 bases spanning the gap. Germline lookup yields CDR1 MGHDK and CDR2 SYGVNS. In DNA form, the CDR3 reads TGTGCCAGCAGTGAACCCGGGACAAGCCAAGAGACCCAGTACTTC. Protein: CASSEPGTSQETQYF.

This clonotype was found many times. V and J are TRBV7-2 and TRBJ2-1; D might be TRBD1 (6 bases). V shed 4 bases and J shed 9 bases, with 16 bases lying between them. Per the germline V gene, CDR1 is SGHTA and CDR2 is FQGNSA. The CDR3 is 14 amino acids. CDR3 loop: CASSSGHPGTEQFF. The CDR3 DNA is TGTGCCAGCAGCTCGGGACATCCCGGGACTGAGCAGTTCTTC.

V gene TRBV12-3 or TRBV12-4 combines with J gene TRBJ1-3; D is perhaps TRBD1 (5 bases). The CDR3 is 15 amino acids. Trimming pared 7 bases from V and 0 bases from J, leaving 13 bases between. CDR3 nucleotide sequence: TGTGCCAGCACTATCCCCGGGACCTCTGGAAACACCATATATTTT. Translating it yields CASTIPGTSGNTIYF.

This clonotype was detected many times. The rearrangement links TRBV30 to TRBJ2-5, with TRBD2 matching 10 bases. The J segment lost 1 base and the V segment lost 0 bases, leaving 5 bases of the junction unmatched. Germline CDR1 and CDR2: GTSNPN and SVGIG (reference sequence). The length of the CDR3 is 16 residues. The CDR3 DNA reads TGTGCCTGGAGTGTGGCAGCGGGAGGGCCCCAAGAGACCCAGTACTTC. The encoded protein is CAWSVAAGGPQETQYF.

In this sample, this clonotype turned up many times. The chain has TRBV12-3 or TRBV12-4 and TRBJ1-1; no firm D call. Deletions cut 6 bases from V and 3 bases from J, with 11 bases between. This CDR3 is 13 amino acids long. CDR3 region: CASRRQEHTEAFF. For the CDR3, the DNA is TGTGCCAGCAGACGTCAGGAGCACACTGAAGCTTTCTTT.

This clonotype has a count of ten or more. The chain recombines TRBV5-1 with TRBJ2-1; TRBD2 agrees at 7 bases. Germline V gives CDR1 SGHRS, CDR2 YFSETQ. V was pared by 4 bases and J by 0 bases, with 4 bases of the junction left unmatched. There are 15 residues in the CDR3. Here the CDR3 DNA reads TGCGCCAGCAGCACCACTAGCGCCTCCTACAATGAGCAGTTCTTC. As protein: CASSTTSASYNEQFF.

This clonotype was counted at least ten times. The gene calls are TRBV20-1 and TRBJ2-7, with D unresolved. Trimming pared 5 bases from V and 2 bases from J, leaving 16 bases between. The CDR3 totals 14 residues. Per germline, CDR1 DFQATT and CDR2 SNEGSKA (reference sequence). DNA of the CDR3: TGCAGTGCTCCCCGCTTTCCGGACCCCTACGAGCAGTACTTC. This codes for CSAPRFPDPYEQYF.

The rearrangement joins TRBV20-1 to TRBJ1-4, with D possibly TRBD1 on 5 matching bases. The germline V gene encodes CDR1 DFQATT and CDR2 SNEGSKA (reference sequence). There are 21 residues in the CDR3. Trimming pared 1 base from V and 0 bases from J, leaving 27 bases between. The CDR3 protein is CSARGPPSAWGSIATNEKLFF. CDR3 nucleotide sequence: TGCAGTGCTAGAGGCCCGCCCTCCGCCTGGGGGTCCATTGCAACTAATGAAAAACTGTTTTTT.